This T cell receptor (beta chain) was sequenced during a study of OX40 agonist ivuxolimab in advanced cancers. For the study at large: Mean age around 64 years, range roughly 23 to 79; 82.7% male.

The CDR3 runs to 12 residues. CDR1 is SGHAT, CDR2 FQNNGV, per germline. V was shortened by 2 bases and J by 4 bases, with 4 bases between the two germline ends. Sequenced by immunoSEQ multiplex PCR; TCRdb stores in-frame clones only, minus some. The repertoire holds some 37,000 clones, more than 70% seen once, with over 10% in the top ten. The source material was CD4+ or CD8+ T cells sorted from blood, sampled in a trial of the OX40 agonist ivuxolimab. This receptor was taken from an adult with an advanced solid tumor such as melanoma, head and neck, liver or kidney cancer. This chain uses TRBV11-2 with TRBJ2-3; D gene unclear. CDR3 nucleotide sequence: TGTGCCAGCAGCTTATTGGCAGATACGCAGTATTTT. Translating gives CASSLLADTQYF. Full variable domain (rest looked up from reference TRBV11-2 and TRBJ2-3): EAGVAQSPRYKIIEKRQSVAFWCNPISGHATLYWYQQILGQGPKLLIQFQNNGVVDDSQLPKDRFSAERLKGVDSTLKIQPAKLEDSAVYLCASSLLADTQYFGPGTRLTVL.